This T cell receptor (beta chain) stems from a study of blood T cell repertoires in COVID-19. As for the study in general: Samples of COVID-19 (acute and convalescent) were obtained from the United States, Italy and Spain.

Authors' data handling: Estimation of nucleated cell counts relied on the amplification of reference gene primers. The protocol was immunoSEQ multiplex PCR, while the TCRdb copy is restricted to in-frame clones and leaves out a portion. The DNA was the basis for D and trimming; V, J and clone size are from that table. The sample consists of about 49,000 clones, 90% to 95% of them appearing once. This CDR3 is 13 amino acids long. Germline values: CDR1 MNHNS, CDR2 SASEGT. V lost 3 bases, J lost 15 bases, and 18 bases lay in between. The receptor comes from a human donor in a cohort sampled during active COVID-19. Sequencing was carried out using peripheral blood. The chain has TRBV6-1 and TRBJ2-1, with a possible D match to TRBD2 (7 bases). The CDR3 region is CASSEQSIRGGFF. CDR3 coding DNA: TGTGCCAGCAGTGAGCAAAGTATTAGGGGGGGGTTCTTC.